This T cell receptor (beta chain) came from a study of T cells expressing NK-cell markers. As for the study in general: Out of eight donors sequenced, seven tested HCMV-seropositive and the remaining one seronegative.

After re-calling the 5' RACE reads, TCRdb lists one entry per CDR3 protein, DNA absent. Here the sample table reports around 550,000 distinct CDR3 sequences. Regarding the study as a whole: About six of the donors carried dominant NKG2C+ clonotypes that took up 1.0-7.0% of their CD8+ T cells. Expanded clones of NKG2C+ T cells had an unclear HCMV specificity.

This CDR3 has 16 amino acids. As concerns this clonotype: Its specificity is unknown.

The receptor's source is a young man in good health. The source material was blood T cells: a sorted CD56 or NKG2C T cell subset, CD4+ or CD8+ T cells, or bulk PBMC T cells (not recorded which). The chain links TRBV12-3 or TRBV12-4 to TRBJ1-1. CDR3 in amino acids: CASSFGETLMNTEAFF.